A selection of T cell receptor beta chains follows, all from one sample in a study of blood T cell repertoires in COVID-19. Sequencing used immunoSEQ multiplex PCR; TCRdb keeps in-frame clones, though not all of them. The table includes about 200,000 clones, about 83% detected once. The sample comprised PBMCs or T cells enriched from blood (not recorded which). These receptors came from a woman aged 25 to 39 who had been exposed to COVID-19. The CDR3 runs from the conserved cysteine through the conserved F or W. The order of the fields is V gene, D gene, J gene, clone size, CDR3 protein, CDR3 DNA. A D gene is named only where the DNA matches it firmly. Clone size, where shown, is once, few, many, or a class for clones that have expanded.

>TRBV6-5|TRBD1|TRBJ1-5|NA
CASSKQGVNNQPQHF
TGTGCCAGCAGCAAACAGGGGGTCAACAATCAGCCCCAGCATTTT
>TRBV5-6|TRBD2|TRBJ2-7|NA
CASSPGLAGSRHEQYF
TGTGCCAGCAGCCCTGGGCTAGCGGGCTCGCGGCACGAGCAGTACTTC
>TRBV9|TRBD1|TRBJ2-7|NA
CASSATGQSYEQYF
TGTGCCAGCAGCGCTACGGGACAGAGTTACGAGCAGTACTTC
>TRBV12-3/TRBV12-4|NA|TRBJ1-2|few
CASSLALGAYTF
TGTGCCAGCAGTTTAGCGCTAGGTGCCTACACCTTC
>TRBV5-4|TRBD1|TRBJ2-7|many
CASSDGTGHFLHEQYF
TGTGCCAGCAGCGATGGGACAGGCCACTTCCTACACGAGCAGTACTTC
>TRBV7-2|NA|TRBJ2-1|NA
CASSPSGSVEQFF
TGTGCCAGCAGCCCCTCGGGGAGCGTTGAGCAGTTCTTC
>TRBV25-1|NA|TRBJ1-1|NA
CASSEAGYTEAFF
TGTGCCAGCAGTGAAGCAGGCTACACTGAAGCTTTCTTT
>TRBV25-1|NA|TRBJ1-1|NA
CASSESSRTRENTEAFF
TGTGCCAGCAGTGAATCCTCCCGTACCAGGGAGAACACTGAAGCTTTCTTT
>TRBV21-1|NA|TRBJ2-1|NA
CASSKGHPEQFF
TGTGCCAGCAGCAAGGGGCATCCCGAGCAGTTCTTC
>TRBV30|TRBD1|TRBJ1-5|NA
CAWSPRDRGLISNQPQHF
TGTGCCTGGAGTCCCCGGGACAGGGGCCTTATTAGCAATCAGCCCCAGCATTTT
>TRBV10-3|TRBD2|TRBJ2-5|NA
CAISESTSGAGETQYF
TGTGCCATCAGTGAGTCGACTAGCGGGGCGGGAGAGACCCAGTACTTC
>TRBV6-4|NA|TRBJ2-1|NA
CASSDSAGGRGYNEQFF
TGTGCCAGCAGTGACTCGGCTGGGGGCAGGGGCTACAATGAGCAGTTCTTC
>TRBV6-5|TRBD1|TRBJ1-2|NA
CASSWGQGNNGYTF
TGTGCCAGCAGTTGGGGACAGGGTAACAATGGCTACACCTTC
>TRBV7-2|NA|TRBJ1-1|NA
CASSLEGTTEAFF
TGTGCCAGCAGCTTAGAAGGGACAACTGAAGCTTTCTTT
>TRBV9|TRBD2|TRBJ2-7|many
CASSGGTSSYEQYF
TGTGCCAGCAGCGGCGGGACTAGCTCCTACGAGCAGTACTTC
>TRBV19|TRBD1|TRBJ1-1|NA
CASTPDRGTEAFF
TGTGCCAGTACCCCGGACAGGGGTACTGAAGCTTTCTTT
>TRBV4-1|NA|TRBJ1-1|NA
CASSQHAGVNTEAFF
TGCGCCAGCAGCCAACATGCAGGGGTGAACACTGAAGCTTTCTTT
>TRBV20-1|NA|TRBJ1-1|few
CRGQKNTEAFF
TGCAGAGGACAGAAGAACACTGAAGCTTTCTTT
>TRBV4-3|NA|TRBJ1-2|NA
CASSQDPADSNYGYTF
TGCGCCAGCAGCCAAGATCCCGCGGATTCTAACTATGGCTACACCTTC
>TRBV5-1|NA|TRBJ1-2|NA
CASSLSGDNYGYTF
TGCGCCAGCAGCTTATCAGGGGATAACTATGGCTACACCTTC
>TRBV7-2|NA|TRBJ2-1|NA
CASSSIYNEQFF
TGTGCCAGCAGCTCCATCTACAATGAGCAGTTCTTC
>TRBV10-3|NA|TRBJ1-4|NA
CAISGQGGIGEKLFF
TGTGCCATCAGTGGTCAGGGTGGGATCGGTGAAAAACTGTTTTTT
>TRBV2|NA|TRBJ1-6|few
CASIQSPSPYNSPLHF
TGTGCCAGCATCCAATCCCCGAGTCCCTATAATTCACCCCTCCACTTT
>TRBV4-1|TRBD2|TRBJ2-1|NA
CASSQDLRLAGEPDNEQFF
TGCGCCAGCAGCCAAGATCTTCGGCTAGCGGGGGAACCTGACAATGAGCAGTTCTTC
>TRBV4-3|TRBD1|TRBJ2-7|NA
CASSPGTGGYEQYF
TGCGCCAGCAGCCCCGGGACAGGGGGTTACGAGCAGTACTTC
>TRBV5-1|TRBD1|TRBJ1-2|NA
CASSLSTDREYGYTF
TGCGCCAGCAGCTTGTCCACGGACAGGGAGTATGGCTACACCTTC
>TRBV5-1|NA|TRBJ1-5|NA
CASSLGGGSNQPQHF
TGCGCCAGCAGCCTGGGTGGAGGCAGCAATCAGCCCCAGCATTTT
>TRBV4-1|TRBD2|TRBJ2-1|NA
CASSQGGLAGGAFF
TGCGCCAGCAGCCAAGGGGGACTAGCGGGGGGAGCGTTCTTC
>TRBV21-1|NA|TRBJ2-5|NA
CASSETLSRRCQETQYF
TGTGCCAGCAGCGAGACCCTCTCCCGGCGGTGTCAAGAGACCCAGTACTTC
>TRBV15|NA|TRBJ1-3|NA
CATSRDHAGSGNTIYF
TGTGCCACCAGCAGAGATCACGCAGGGTCTGGAAACACCATATATTTT
>TRBV10-1|TRBD2|TRBJ2-7|few
CASSASGDAYEQYF
TGCGCCAGCAGTGCTAGCGGGGACGCCTACGAGCAGTACTTC